The rows below give T cell receptor beta chains drawn from one sample of a study of T cells in Graves' hyperthyroidism and ophthalmopathy. TCRdb itself ran the multiplex PCR reads through MiXCR, one entry per CDR3 protein. The data show more than 350,000 distinct CDR3 sequences, around 15% seen once. The sequenced material came from blood. These receptors originate from a woman aged 55-70 years with Graves' ophthalmopathy. The CDR3 runs from the conserved cysteine through the conserved F or W. D genes are given only for firm matches. Clone size is not always given. Where it is, it says once, few, many or a class for expanded clones.

j_call clone_size d_call v_call cdr3_nt cdr3_aa
TRBJ2-5 many TRBD2 TRBV5-5 TGTGCCAGCAGCTCGAGCCCAGCGGGGGGAGAGACCCAGTACTTC CASSSSPAGGETQYF
TRBJ2-2 . TRBD2 TRBV11-3 TGTGCCAGCCCAAAACCGCCTAGCGGGAGGAAAAGTGGGGAGCTGTTTTTT CASPKPPSGRKSGELFF
TRBJ2-3 many TRBD2 TRBV18 TGTGCCAGCGGCGCCGGGCAGCGGGGGTTTGGCGATACGCAGTATTTT CASGAGQRGFGDTQYF
TRBJ2-2 many . TRBV5-1 TGCGCCAGCAGCTTGGAGGTGGGGAGCATCGGGGAGCTGTTTTTT CASSLEVGSIGELFF
TRBJ2-1 few TRBD2 TRBV19 TGTGCCAGTAAAATTAGCGGGAGAGGTTACAATGAGCAGTTCTTC CASKISGRGYNEQFF
TRBJ2-7 many . TRBV6-1 TGTGCCAGCACCCCGGGACACTCCTACGAGCAGTACTTC CASTPGHSYEQYF
TRBJ2-5 many . TRBV18 TGTGCCAGCTCACGAATAATCGGTGGGCAAGAGACCCAGTACTTC CASSRIIGGQETQYF
TRBJ2-2 many TRBD1 TRBV3-1 TGTGCCAGCAGCCAGCAGGGGGCTACCGGGGAGCTGTTTTTT CASSQQGATGELFF
TRBJ2-1 . TRBD2 TRBV27 TGTGCCAGCAGTTCCAGACTAGCGGGAGCGGGCTACAATGAGCAGTTCTTC CASSSRLAGAGYNEQFF
TRBJ1-5 few . TRBV27 TGTGCCAGCAGTTTGTGGGGGGAAGAGCCCCAGCATTTT CASSLWGEEPQHF
TRBJ2-1 many TRBD2 TRBV27 TGTGCCAGCAGTTTAAGGTCTAGCGGGAGTAACAATGAGCAGTTCTTC CASSLRSSGSNNEQFF
TRBJ2-7 . . TRBV5-1 TGCGCCAGCACGGAGGACGGGCTCCCGGTCTACGAGCAGTACTTC CASTEDGLPVYEQYF
TRBJ2-1 few . TRBV5-1 TGTGCCAGCAACCCTTCCCCCTCGGGCGATGAGCAGTTCTTC CASNPSPSGDEQFF
TRBJ2-7 . TRBD1 TRBV20-1 TGCAGTGCTAGAGGCGGGACAGGGGCACAAGAGCAGTACTTC CSARGGTGAQEQYF
TRBJ2-2 many TRBD2 TRBV5-6 TGTGCCAGCAGCCAGACTAGCGGGTATTCCGGGGAGCTGTTTTTT CASSQTSGYSGELFF
TRBJ2-7 many TRBD1 TRBV20-1 TGCAGTGCTAATACCGGGACAGCCCAGGTTGAGCAGTACTTC CSANTGTAQVEQYF
TRBJ2-5 many . TRBV20-1 TGCAGTGCGCCCAAGGGGGGCAAGGAGACCCAGTACTTC CSAPKGGKETQYF
TRBJ2-3 many TRBD2 TRBV5-1 TGCGCCAGCAGCCCGACTAGCGGGAGGGCCGGGGATACGCAGTATTTT CASSPTSGRAGDTQYF
TRBJ2-2 few . TRBV28 TGTGCCAGCAGTTTATCTAGGGGACTGGCACCCGGGGAGCTGTTTTTT CASSLSRGLAPGELFF
TRBJ2-2 few . TRBV3-1 TGTGCCAGCAGCCACTCAGGGTACACCGGGGAGCTGTTTTTT CASSHSGYTGELFF
TRBJ2-7 many TRBD2 TRBV10-3 TGTGCCATTGGAGATAGTAGCGGGAGGACGGCCTACGAGCAGTACTTC CAIGDSSGRTAYEQYF
TRBJ1-2 many . TRBV30 TGTGCCTGGAGGCCGGGCCAAGCCTCCCGTGATAGCTACACCTTC CAWRPGQASRDSYTF
TRBJ2-1 . . TRBV3-1 TGTGCCAGCAGTGAGTCGCTAGCGAGCAATGAGCAGTTCTTC CASSESLASNEQFF
TRBJ2-1 many TRBD2 TRBV11-2 TGTGCCAGCAGCTCCACTAGCGGGAGAGACAATGAGCAGTTCTTC CASSSTSGRDNEQFF
TRBJ1-6 . TRBD1 TRBV30 TGTGCCCTAGCCCTGGGCAGGGGGATTTCCTATAATTCACCCCTCCACTTT CALALGRGISYNSPLHF
TRBJ1-4 many TRBD1 TRBV7-2 TGTGCCAGCAGCTACTACTCAGGGGGGCTCAATGAAAAACTGTTTTTT CASSYYSGGLNEKLFF